The 18 T cell receptor beta chains in this list originate from one sample, sequenced in a study of T cell changes during pregnancy in multiple sclerosis. Profiled with immunoSEQ multiplex PCR; TCRdb holds only in-frame clones, not every one. The table lists fewer than 65,000 clones, around 90% of them singletons. The specimen comprised CD4+ T cells from peripheral blood mononuclear cells, sampled after pregnancy. Source of these receptors: a female donor with multiple sclerosis, enrolled in a pregnancy study.

The V call is TRBV19, the J call TRBJ2-6, with no clear D. This CDR3 has 12 residues. The germline V gene encodes CDR1 LNHDA and CDR2 SQIVND (reference sequence). V dropped 10 bases and J dropped 4 bases, with 8 bases sitting between them. CDR3 in amino acids: CATAGGANVLTF. The DNA of the CDR3 is TGTGCCACCGCCGGGGGGGCCAACGTCCTGACTTTC.

V is TRBV11-1 and J is TRBJ2-1, with 15 positions matching TRBD2. The J segment lost 7 bases and the V segment lost 7 bases, leaving 8 bases of the junction unmatched. CDR1 and CDR2 (germline): SGHAT, FQDESV (reference sequence). CDR3 length equals 16 residues. CDR3 DNA sequence: TGTGCCAGCATTCCGGGTGGGACTAGCGGGAGGAATGAGCAGTTCTTC. Encoded protein: CASIPGGTSGRNEQFF.

The chain carries TRBV5-1 and TRBJ1-5, with D maybe TRBD1 (5 bases). Trimming pared 0 bases from V and 1 base from J, leaving 8 bases between. CDR1 SGHRS and CDR2 YFSETQ come from the germline V gene. This CDR3 is 15 amino acids long. CDR3 sequence: CASSLDGGSNQPQHF. Here the CDR3 DNA reads TGCGCCAGCAGCTTGGATGGGGGGAGCAATCAGCCCCAGCATTTT. Using reference TRBV5-1 and TRBJ1-5 for the parts outside the CDR3, the full variable domain is KAGVTQTPRYLIKTRGQQVTLSCSPISGHRSVSWYQQTPGQGLQFLFEYFSETQRNKGNFPGRFSGRQFSNSRSEMNVSTLELGDSALYLCASSLDGGSNQPQHFGDGTRLSIL.

This clone was counted a single time. Because the CDR3's place on the DNA is in doubt, the DNA is left out and the CDR3 is given as listed by TCRdb. The chain uses TRBV1 and TRBJ2-2; TRBD1, the D gene given by the table, was not confirmed from the DNA. TRBV1 is noted as a pseudogene. The CDR3 extends over 20 residues, inclusive of both ends. CDR3 in amino acids: CTSSQDSEVAGGSNTGELFF.

V gene TRBV7-3 combines with J gene TRBJ2-3; D gene ambiguous. The V end was cut by 1 base, the J end by 4 bases, with 6 bases between. Germline CDR1 reads SGHTA; CDR2 reads FQGTGA. The CDR3 loop spans 13 amino acids. The CDR3 DNA reads TGTGCCAGCAGCTTAAGAGCACCAGATACGCAGTATTTT. This sequence encodes CASSLRAPDTQYF.

This clone showed up just once. V gene TRBV5-1 combines with J gene TRBJ2-1; TRBD1 matches at 9 bases. Germline V gene sequence: CDR1 SGHRS, CDR2 YFSETQ. There are 17 residues in the CDR3. The V and J ends lost 5 bases and 0 bases, in that order; junction bases with no gene match: 9. CDR3 in amino acids: CASRRDRGFSSYNEQFF. CDR3 nucleotides: TGCGCCAGCAGGAGAGACAGGGGGTTCAGCTCCTACAATGAGCAGTTCTTC.

The chain carries TRBV14 and TRBJ1-1; no clear D. This CDR3 region has 15 residues. V shed 3 bases and J shed 0 bases, with 11 bases lying between them. The V gene's germline CDR1 is SGHDN and CDR2 FVKESK. This CDR3 reads CASSHSQNMNTEAFF. CDR3 coding DNA: TGTGCCAGCAGCCACTCACAGAACATGAACACTGAAGCTTTCTTT.

V gene TRBV30 combines with J gene TRBJ1-5; 7 bases map to TRBD1. With V trimmed by 5 bases and J by 5 bases, 12 bases remained unmatched. This CDR3 has 15 amino acids. The germline V gene has CDR1 GTSNPN and CDR2 SVGIG (reference sequence). This CDR3 reads CAWDKKEGGHQPQHF. For the CDR3, the DNA is TGTGCCTGGGACAAAAAAGAAGGGGGCCATCAGCCCCAGCATTTT.

This chain connects TRBV29-1 to TRBJ2-2; D may be TRBD2 (6 bases). This CDR3 comprises 11 residues. Trimming cost V 7 bases and J 8 bases, with 11 bases left between them. Germline-derived CDR1 and CDR2 are SQVTM and ANQGSEA. The CDR3 loop is CSARGAGELFF. CDR3 sequence (DNA): TGCAGCGCCCGCGGGGCGGGGGAGCTGTTTTTT.

This clone was detected only once. CDR3 coding DNA: TGCGCCAGCAGCAGCCGACAGGGTGAGGGCTATGGCTACACCTTC. Protein sequence: CASSSRQGEGYGYTF. The rearrangement links TRBV5-1 to TRBJ1-2; 7 positions agree with TRBD1. This CDR3 comprises 15 residues. Germline V gives CDR1 SGHRS, CDR2 YFSETQ. With V trimmed by 4 bases and J by 4 bases, 10 bases remained unmatched. The complete variable domain, with remaining parts taken from reference TRBV5-1 and TRBJ1-2, reads KAGVTQTPRYLIKTRGQQVTLSCSPISGHRSVSWYQQTPGQGLQFLFEYFSETQRNKGNFPGRFSGRQFSNSRSEMNVSTLELGDSALYLCASSSRQGEGYGYTFGSGTRLTVV.

The chain has TRBV30 and TRBJ1-4; 10 bases agree with TRBD1. Germline V gene lookup returns CDR1 GTSNPN and CDR2 SVGIG (reference sequence). Germline trimming cut 6 bases from V and 3 bases from J; bases unmatched to any gene: 1. There are 13 residues in the CDR3. CDR3 protein: CACGTGANEKLFF. The CDR3 region has the DNA TGTGCCTGTGGGACAGGGGCTAATGAAAAACTGTTTTTT.

The chain combines TRBV10-3 with TRBJ1-2; TRBD1 agrees at 7 bases. J lost 4 bases, V lost 7 bases, and 6 bases had no gene match. CDR3 length: 13 residues. Germline V gene sequence: CDR1 ENHRY, CDR2 SYGVKD. CDR3: CAIKTGSSYGYTF. The CDR3 DNA reads TGTGCCATCAAGACAGGGAGTAGCTATGGCTACACCTTC.

The gene calls are TRBV29-1 and TRBJ1-2, with D maybe TRBD1 (6 bases). The CDR3 loop spans 18 amino acids. V shed 3 bases and J shed 4 bases, with 27 bases lying between them. Per germline, CDR1 SQVTM and CDR2 ANQGSEA. The CDR3 DNA is TGCAGCGTTGACGACGAGGGGGGGTGGCGAAGGATAGGCTATGGCTACACCTTC. It is translated as CSVDDEGGWRRIGYGYTF.

This chain connects TRBV30 to TRBJ1-1, with a weak D call TRBD1 (6 bases). Germline values: CDR1 GTSNPN, CDR2 SVGIG (reference sequence). Trimming took 2 bases from V and 6 from J, leaving 10 bases between them. This CDR3 contains 12 residues. CDR3 in amino acids: CAWSPRQAEAFF. In DNA, the CDR3 is TGTGCCTGGAGTCCCCGACAGGCTGAAGCTTTCTTT. Drawing the rest from reference TRBV30 and TRBJ1-1, the complete variable domain is SQTIHQWPATLVQPVGSPLSLECTVEGTSNPNLYWYRQAAGRGLQLLFYSVGIGQISSEVPQNLSASRPQDRQFILSSKKLLLSDSGFYLCAWSPRQAEAFFGQGTRLTVV.

The chain links TRBV9 to TRBJ1-2; 7 bases are a match to TRBD1. The CDR3 loop spans 12 amino acids. V shed 7 bases and J 8 bases; nucleotides not matched to a gene: 8. The V gene's germline CDR1 is SGDLS and CDR2 YYNGEE. This chain's CDR3 is CASGRGGGGYTF. The CDR3 DNA reads as TGTGCCAGCGGGAGAGGGGGCGGGGGCTACACCTTC.

The V gene is TRBV27, the J gene TRBJ1-1; no firm D call. The germline CDR1 and CDR2 sequences are MNHEY and SMNVEV (reference sequence). V gave up 3 bases and J gave up 2 bases, with 10 bases separating them. CDR3 length: 14 residues. The CDR3 loop reads CASSFGSGNTEAFF. DNA of the CDR3: TGTGCCAGCAGTTTCGGGTCCGGCAACACTGAAGCTTTCTTT.

The V call is TRBV5-1, the J call TRBJ2-2; TRBD2 matches 7 bases. The CDR3 extends over 16 amino acids. Germline V gene data show CDR1 as SGHRS and CDR2 as YFSETQ. J was trimmed by 2 bases and V by 5 bases; bases with no gene match: 9. The CDR3 region is CASRPGASGNTGELFF. CDR3 DNA: TGCGCCAGCAGGCCCGGGGCTAGCGGAAACACCGGGGAGCTGTTTTTT.

The V call is TRBV7-9, the J call TRBJ2-6; 7 bases align to TRBD2. Per the germline V gene, CDR1 is SEHNR and CDR2 is FQNEAQ (reference sequence). The CDR3 has 15 amino acids. The V and J ends lost 5 bases and 2 bases, in that order; junction bases with no gene match: 3. Here the CDR3 reads CASSPGGAGANVLTF. Here the CDR3 DNA reads TGTGCCAGCAGCCCGGGGGGAGCTGGGGCCAACGTCCTGACTTTC.